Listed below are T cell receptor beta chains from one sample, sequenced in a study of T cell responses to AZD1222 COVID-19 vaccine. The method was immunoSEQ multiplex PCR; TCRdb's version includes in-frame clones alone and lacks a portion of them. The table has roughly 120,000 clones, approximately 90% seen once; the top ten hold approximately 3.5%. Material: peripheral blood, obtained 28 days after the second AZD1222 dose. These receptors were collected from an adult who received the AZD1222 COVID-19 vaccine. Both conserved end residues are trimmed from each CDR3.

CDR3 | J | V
AISERDTSLPGEAF | TRBJ1-1 | TRBV10-3
AWSVWGRGYEQY | TRBJ2-7 | TRBV30
ASSPRDRGSGELF | TRBJ2-2 | TRBV11-2
ASSSSHKGRSEREAF | TRBJ1-1 | TRBV5-4
ASSELAGTFLNTEAF | TRBJ1-1 | TRBV2
ASSIDGGGQETQY | TRBJ2-5 | TRBV19
ATSRASNTEAF | TRBJ1-1 | TRBV15
ASSQRQGALNYGYT | TRBJ1-2 | TRBV4-3
ATSDGGGEQY | TRBJ2-7 | TRBV24-1
ASSLDGTFTDTQY | TRBJ2-3 | TRBV5-1
ASSPITAGSYGYT | TRBJ1-2 | TRBV27